Sequencing of this T cell receptor (beta chain) was carried out in a study of T cell repertoires in cytomegalovirus infection (dated by TCRdb to about 2019). Some background on the complete study: Donor HLA type was relevant to the analysis, as public TCR beta signatures indicated carriage of CMV infection together with the matching HLA type. What the study reported, not specific to this receptor: The ex vivo response was dominated by HLA-C-restricted CMV-specific TCR beta clonotypes, and the single most frequent clonotype in two of eight donors was supplied by these HLA-C-restricted clonotypes. Carriers of CMV infection plus the relevant HLA type were discriminated by the cumulative frequency of public TCR beta family members in the study cohort and in an independent approximately 360-donor cohort.

Sequencing relied on an Illumina HiSeq 1500. The public reads were reanalyzed by TCRdb: fastp trimming at Q25, MiXCR alignment, in-frame beta chains only. A single entry per CDR3 protein holds the most common genes and DNA from its merged rows. For this sample the table gives some 450,000 distinct CDR3 sequences, of which under 40% were detected only once. The ten largest make up roughly 13% of the sample. As for this clonotype: What antigen it recognizes has not been identified. No clone much larger than this one lies a single base away; base qualities are absent.

The CDR3 has 12 amino acids, counting the end cysteine and phenylalanine. The read is trimmed to its CDR3 DNA, 36 bases read in frame from base 1. Looking up the germline V gene yields CDR1 ENHRY and CDR2 SYGVKD. The junction shows trimming of 2 bases on V and 6 bases on J, plus 7 bases between the germline ends. This receptor was obtained from a human donor in good health (CMV status not recorded). Some clones in this sample may be carry-over from other donors' samples. The chain links TRBV10-3 with TRBJ1-1; possibly the D gene is TRBD1, per 5 matching bases. Sequencing was done on a sample of PBMCs. The nucleotide sequence reads as follows: TGTGCCATCAGTGAGGGACATTCTGAAGCTTTCTTT. It codes for CAISEGHSEAFF.